The source of this TCR beta chain is a study of beta chain features in type 1 diabetes. Germline V gene lookup returns CDR1 GTSNPN and CDR2 SVGIG (reference sequence). This CDR3 is built from 12 residues. V lost 1 base and J lost 3, with 5 bases in between. With regard to this clone: What it binds is unknown.

Points from the study as a whole: TCRB CDR3 length was moderately but significantly reduced in all four CD4+ subsets of Type 1 diabetes patients. In cDNA sequencing, cells with high TCR expression could be over-represented.

The investigators reverse transcribed all of the isolated RNA, so they sequenced expressed TCRB transcripts. Assay: immunoSEQ multiplex PCR; the TCRdb copy retains only in-frame clones and omits some. The table lists hundreds of thousands of clones, 10% to 15% of them singletons. This receptor was taken from a woman aged 18-35 years with type 1 diabetes. Sequencing was carried out using naive CD4+ T cells from blood. The chain joins TRBV30 to TRBJ2-3; the D is unclear. The CDR3 nucleotides read TGTGCCTGGAGTGCCCAAACAGATACGCAGTATTTT. Protein product: CAWSAQTDTQYF.